These T cell receptor beta chains were read from a single sample in a study of radiotherapy plus CTLA-4 blockade in lung cancer. The protocol was immunoSEQ multiplex PCR, while the TCRdb copy is restricted to in-frame clones and leaves out a portion. The sample gives approximately 95,000 clones, 80% to 85% of which show up once; roughly 3.5% is in the top ten. The input for sequencing was peripheral blood, taken from a patient treated with radiotherapy plus ipilimumab. The receptor set was obtained from a human donor with non-small cell lung cancer who had a partial response to radiotherapy plus ipilimumab. Both conserved end residues are part of each CDR3. Fields, in order: V gene, CDR3 length, D gene, clone size, J gene, CDR3 DNA, CDR3 protein. A D gene is named only where the DNA matches it firmly. The size field is filled for only some rows; it gives once, few, many or a size class.

TRBV29-1,16,TRBD2,NA,TRBJ2-7,TGCAGCGTCATCCCCCGACTAGCGGGAAGCTCCTACGAGCAGTACTTC,CSVIPRLAGSSYEQYF
TRBV4-1,17,NA,NA,TRBJ2-7,TGCGCCAGCAGCCAAGATAATATGGACTCTGGCTCCTACGAGCAGTACTTC,CASSQDNMDSGSYEQYF
TRBV6-5,16,TRBD2,NA,TRBJ2-1,TGTGCCAGCAGTTCTCCCGGGACTAGCGGGAAAGATGAGCAGTTCTTC,CASSSPGTSGKDEQFF
TRBV5-1,14,NA,NA,TRBJ1-1,TGCGCCAGCAGCTTGGGACAGGCATCGACTGAAGCTTTCTTT,CASSLGQASTEAFF
TRBV19,16,TRBD2,NA,TRBJ2-1,TGTGCCAGTAGTATTAGACTAGCGGGGATACACAATGAGCAGTTCTTC,CASSIRLAGIHNEQFF
TRBV7-8,13,NA,NA,TRBJ1-6,TGTGCCAGCAGCCCACAGCATAATTCACCCCTCCACTTT,CASSPQHNSPLHF
TRBV11-2,13,NA,NA,TRBJ2-1,TGTGCCAGCAGCTTAGCCGGTTACAATGAGCAGTTCTTC,CASSLAGYNEQFF
TRBV5-1,14,NA,once,TRBJ1-1,TGCGCCAGCAGCCCCGACGCCGGGAGGACTGAAGCTTTCTTT,CASSPDAGRTEAFF
TRBV7-9,15,NA,NA,TRBJ2-3,TGTGCCAGCAGCTTACGAGAGGATTCCACAGATACGCAGTATTTT,CASSLREDSTDTQYF
TRBV28,14,TRBD1,once,TRBJ2-4,TGTGCCAGCAGTTCGTCGGACAGGGGGAACATTCAGTACTTC,CASSSSDRGNIQYF
TRBV6-1,15,TRBD1,NA,TRBJ2-4,TGTGCCAGCAGTGAGCCTACAGGGGGCGGCGGCATTCAGTACTTC,CASSEPTGGGGIQYF
TRBV20-1,11,NA,NA,TRBJ2-5,TGCAGTGCTAGGAGGAAAGAGACCCAGTACTTC,CSARRKETQYF
TRBV5-1,14,TRBD1,NA,TRBJ1-1,TGCGCCAGCAGCAGGGGGCAGGCCCGGGGGGAAGCTTTCTTT,CASSRGQARGEAFF
TRBV19,16,NA,NA,TRBJ1-5,TGTGCCAGTCAGCCCGACTCTGTCATTAGCAATCAGCCCCAGCATTTT,CASQPDSVISNQPQHF
TRBV11-2,15,TRBD2,NA,TRBJ2-3,TGTGCCACCAAAGTTCGAGCGGGAATCACAGATACGCAGTATTTT,CATKVRAGITDTQYF
TRBV7-9,18,NA,NA,TRBJ2-7,TGTGCCAGCAGCCCTCCCCCTTCGGCAGGGTACATCTCCTACGAGCAGTACTTC,CASSPPPSAGYISYEQYF
TRBV18,13,TRBD1,NA,TRBJ1-3,TGTGCCAGCTCTACAGGGGCAAGAAACACCATATATTTT,CASSTGARNTIYF
TRBV19,14,TRBD1,NA,TRBJ1-2,TGTGCCAGTAGGTCGGGACAGGGAAACTATGGCTACACCTTC,CASRSGQGNYGYTF
TRBV11-3,13,NA,NA,TRBJ2-3,TGTGCCAGCAGCTTAGATAGTCGGGGTACGCAGTATTTT,CASSLDSRGTQYF
TRBV6-1,14,NA,NA,TRBJ2-3,TGTGCCAGCAGTGTAGCGTCGGGCACAGATACGCAGTATTTT,CASSVASGTDTQYF
TRBV5-1,18,TRBD2,NA,TRBJ2-3,TGCGCCAGCAGCTTGGGGCCGGCGCGGGAGACGAGCACAGATACGCGGTATTTT,CASSLGPARETSTDTRYF
TRBV5-1,17,TRBD2,NA,TRBJ2-1,TGCGCCAGCAGCTTGGCGGGACTAGCGGGAGGGCCTAATGAGCAGTTCTTC,CASSLAGLAGGPNEQFF
TRBV30,16,TRBD2,NA,TRBJ2-3,TGTGCCTGGAGTACGACTAGCGGGAGGGTAACAGATACGCAGTATTTT,CAWSTTSGRVTDTQYF
TRBV5-1,14,NA,once,TRBJ1-1,TGCGCCAGCAGCATAGAGCCCTTGAACACTGAAGCTTTCTTT,CASSIEPLNTEAFF
TRBV5-1,15,TRBD1,NA,TRBJ1-1,TGCGCCAGCAGCCAAACGGACAGGGGTGAGACTGAAGCTTTCTTT,CASSQTDRGETEAFF
TRBV28,13,NA,NA,TRBJ1-2,TGTGCCAGCAGTTTTGGGGGAGGCTATGGCTACACCTTC,CASSFGGGYGYTF
TRBV14,17,TRBD2,NA,TRBJ2-3,TGTGCCACCCGGAAAACTAGCGGGACTATACCCACAGATACGCAGTATTTT,CATRKTSGTIPTDTQYF
TRBV5-6,16,TRBD1,NA,TRBJ2-5,TGTGCCAGCAGCCCTGGGGGGACAGGGGTGGTCGAGACCCAGTACTTC,CASSPGGTGVVETQYF
TRBV28,13,NA,NA,TRBJ1-1,TGTGCCAGCAGACAACACCCGAACACTGAAGCTTTCTTT,CASRQHPNTEAFF
TRBV11-2,18,TRBD2,NA,TRBJ2-1,TGTGCCAGCAGCTTTCGACTAGCGGGAGAGATGTTAGGCAATGAGCAGTTCTTC,CASSFRLAGEMLGNEQFF
TRBV11-2,13,NA,NA,TRBJ2-2,TGTGCCAGCAGCTTAGATCGGGCCGGGGAGCTGTTTTTT,CASSLDRAGELFF
TRBV19,12,NA,NA,TRBJ2-5,TGTGCCAGTACCCCCGGCGGGGAGACCCAGTACTTC,CASTPGGETQYF